Described below is a single T cell receptor beta chain sequence and its context. The method was immunoSEQ multiplex PCR; TCRdb's version includes in-frame clones alone and lacks a portion of them. This sample yields approximately 190,000 clones, of which under 90% are seen a single time; 14% belongs to the top ten. The data derive from a study of blood T cell repertoires in COVID-19. Study-level background: Specimens from acute and convalescent COVID-19 originated in the United States, Italy and Spain.

The germline gives CDR1 MNHEY, CDR2 SVGAGI. The CDR3 is made up of 14 amino acids. V was clipped by 4 bases and J by 4 bases, with 13 bases between them. The sample consisted of peripheral blood. The chain carries TRBV6-5 and TRBJ1-2; D not certain. The source is a man aged 25 to 45 with active or convalescent COVID-19. This chain's CDR3 is CASSLTSEGYGYTF. In DNA, the CDR3 is TGTGCCAGCAGTTTAACATCGGAGGGCTATGGCTACACCTTC.